The rows below give T cell receptor beta chains drawn from one sample of a study of blood T cells in healthy people across ages. TCRdb re-analysed the 5' RACE reads in MiXCR, keeping a single row per CDR3 protein. The sample shows about 800,000 distinct CDR3 sequences, roughly 25% of them seen only once. This same sample was also taken into another study, of T cells of mothers and their children.

Sequenced sample: blood. These receptors were collected from a boy aged 10-17 years in good health. Each CDR3 is given without its conserved first and last residue. Only part of the rows carry a size: once, few, many, or a class if the clone is expanded.

J gene,V gene,clone size,CDR3 protein
TRBJ1-2,TRBV7-3,-,ASGDPGQGTGGYT
TRBJ2-3,TRBV23-1,-,ASSQLQSTDTQY
-,TRBV2,few,ASSRLGEQF
TRBJ2-1,TRBV10-3,-,ATGGPAGLDNEQF
TRBJ2-1,TRBV20-1,-,STGLAPNEQF
TRBJ2-1,TRBV4-2,-,ASSTRTYQF
TRBJ2-7,TRBV9,-,ASSTSGSGIYEQY
TRBJ2-5,TRBV29-1,few,SVEIRETQY
TRBJ2-3,TRBV12-3/TRBV12-4,-,ASSPGPGGASADTQY
TRBJ2-2,TRBV20-1,-,SAPNTGELF
TRBJ2-1,TRBV24-1,few,ATSDPGTSGSGEQF
TRBJ2-2,TRBV29-1,-,SVERRRHIPDTGELF
TRBJ2-3,TRBV10-3,-,AISELPGLATSTDTQY
TRBJ1-6,TRBV6-6,few,ASSTDPDSPLH
TRBJ1-1,TRBV28,few,ASSFSPIQAF
TRBJ1-1,TRBV7-3,few,ASSLRQYTEAF
TRBJ1-1,TRBV20-1,-,SASLQGVESATEAF
TRBJ2-5,TRBV27,few,ASSLSDRVGETQY
TRBJ2-1,TRBV11-2,few,ASSPSGLEQF
TRBJ2-5,TRBV6-1,few,ASSPTTGGPTQY
TRBJ2-7,TRBV10-3,-,AISDQPTEGYEQY
TRBJ2-6,TRBV4-1,-,ASSQDVRVSGTNVLT
TRBJ1-1,TRBV7-9,-,ASSSAGRTGNTEAF
TRBJ2-5,TRBV3-1,few,ASSQGTGKLETQY
TRBJ2-3,TRBV28,-,ASSLFDSNMLVDTQY
TRBJ2-2,TRBV15,few,ATSFNRGQAGELF
-,TRBV28,-,ASSQPGLAGEQY
TRBJ2-1,TRBV7-9,-,ASSFIGDGDEQF
TRBJ1-2,TRBV5-1,-,ASSLGDPSTYGYT
TRBJ2-1,TRBV10-3,few,AISLGLNNVQF
TRBJ2-5,TRBV29-1,-,SVSGTLQETQY
TRBJ2-1,TRBV7-7,-,ASGRLAGGPGSYNEQF
TRBJ2-2,TRBV6-1,few,ASSEATNTGELF
TRBJ2-7,TRBV13,-,ASSFSRLAGSYEQY
TRBJ2-1,TRBV4-3,once,ASSLTTAGDGDEQF
TRBJ2-3,TRBV7-7,few,ASTLHTQY
-,TRBV18,-,ASSPRASGSYDEQF
TRBJ2-3,TRBV12-3/TRBV12-4,many,ASSLQGLAGIPDTQY
TRBJ1-4,TRBV20-1,few,SAAAGTINEKLF
TRBJ2-1,TRBV29-1,few,SGGGNEQF
TRBJ2-7,TRBV6-2/TRBV6-3,many,ASRRGSYEQY